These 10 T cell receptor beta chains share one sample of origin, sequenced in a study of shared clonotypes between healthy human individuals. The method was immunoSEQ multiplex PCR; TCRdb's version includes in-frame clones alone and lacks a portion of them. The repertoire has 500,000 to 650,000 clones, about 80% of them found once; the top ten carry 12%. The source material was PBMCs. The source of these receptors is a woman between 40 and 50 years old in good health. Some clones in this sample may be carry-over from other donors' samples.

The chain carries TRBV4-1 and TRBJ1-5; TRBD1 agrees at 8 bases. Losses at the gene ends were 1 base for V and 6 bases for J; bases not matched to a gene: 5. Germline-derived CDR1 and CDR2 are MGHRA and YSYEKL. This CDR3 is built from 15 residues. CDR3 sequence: CASSQGQGKGQPQHF. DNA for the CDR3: TGCGCCAGCAGCCAAGGACAGGGGAAAGGTCAGCCCCAGCATTTT.

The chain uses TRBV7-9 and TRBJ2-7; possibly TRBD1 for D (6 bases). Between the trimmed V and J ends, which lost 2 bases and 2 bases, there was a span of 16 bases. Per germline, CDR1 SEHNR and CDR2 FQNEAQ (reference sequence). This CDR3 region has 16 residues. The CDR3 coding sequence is TGTGCCAGCAGCTTATGGCCCGGGACAAAACCCTACGAGCAGTACTTC. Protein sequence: CASSLWPGTKPYEQYF.

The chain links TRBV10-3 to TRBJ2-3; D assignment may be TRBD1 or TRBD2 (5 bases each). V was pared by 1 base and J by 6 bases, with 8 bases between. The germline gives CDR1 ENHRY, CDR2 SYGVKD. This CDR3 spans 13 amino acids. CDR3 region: CAISEYGDDTQYF. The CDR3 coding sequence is TGTGCCATCAGTGAGTATGGGGACGATACGCAGTATTTT.

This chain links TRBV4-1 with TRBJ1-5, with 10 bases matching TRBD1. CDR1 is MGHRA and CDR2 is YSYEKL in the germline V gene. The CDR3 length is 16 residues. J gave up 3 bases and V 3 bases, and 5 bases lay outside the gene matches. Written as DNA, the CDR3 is TGCGCCAGCAGCCAGGGGACAGGGGCCTACAATCAGCCCCAGCATTTT. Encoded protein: CASSQGTGAYNQPQHF.

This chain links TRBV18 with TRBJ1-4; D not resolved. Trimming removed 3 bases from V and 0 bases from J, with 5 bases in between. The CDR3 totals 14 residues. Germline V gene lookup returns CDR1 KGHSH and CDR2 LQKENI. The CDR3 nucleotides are TGTGCCAGCTCACCCCCGGCAACTAATGAAAAACTGTTTTTT. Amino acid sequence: CASSPPATNEKLFF.

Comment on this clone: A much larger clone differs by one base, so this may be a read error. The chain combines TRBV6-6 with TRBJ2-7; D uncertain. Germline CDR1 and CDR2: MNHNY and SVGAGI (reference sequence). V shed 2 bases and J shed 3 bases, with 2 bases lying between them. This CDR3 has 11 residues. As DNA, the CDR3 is TGTGCCAGCAGTTACCTCTACGAGCAGTACTTC. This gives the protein CASSYLYEQYF.

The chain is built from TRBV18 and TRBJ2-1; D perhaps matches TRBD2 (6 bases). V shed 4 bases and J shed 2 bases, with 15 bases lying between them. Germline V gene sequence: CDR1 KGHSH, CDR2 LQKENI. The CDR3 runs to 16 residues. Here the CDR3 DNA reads TGTGCCAGCTCACGCATGACTAGTTTGGCCTACAATGAGCAGTTCTTC. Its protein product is CASSRMTSLAYNEQFF.

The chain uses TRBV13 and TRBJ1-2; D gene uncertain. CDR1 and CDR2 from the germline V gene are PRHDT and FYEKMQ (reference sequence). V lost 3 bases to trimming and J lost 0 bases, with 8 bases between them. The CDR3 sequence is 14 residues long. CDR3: CASSFDTTNYGYTF. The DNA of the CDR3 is TGTGCCAGCAGCTTTGACACCACTAACTATGGCTACACCTTC.

The CDR3 bases are TGTGCCATCAGTGACCCAGATACGCAGTATTTT. It translates to CAISDPDTQYF. J is TRBJ2-3 and V is TRBV10-3; D is unresolved. The CDR3 consists of 11 residues. The V gene lost 3 bases and the J gene lost 4 bases, with 2 bases spanning the gap. Germline V gene data show CDR1 as ENHRY and CDR2 as SYGVKD.

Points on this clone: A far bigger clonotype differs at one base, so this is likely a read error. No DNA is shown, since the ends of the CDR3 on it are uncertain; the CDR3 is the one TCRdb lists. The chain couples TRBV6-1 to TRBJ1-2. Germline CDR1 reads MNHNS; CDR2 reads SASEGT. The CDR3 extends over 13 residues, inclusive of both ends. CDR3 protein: CAIEGGGNYGCTF.